The clone carrying this T cell receptor (beta chain) was detected ten times or more. Its antigen is undetermined. Hyperthyroidism in the patients, aged 18 to 65, was newly diagnosed and under 2 months in duration. These data originate in a study of T cells in Graves' hyperthyroidism and ophthalmopathy. Study-wide results and limits: Blood also showed most of the thyroid clonotypes that were expanded above 0.001.

The CDR3 covers 15 residues. V shed 2 bases and J shed 7 bases, with 18 bases lying between them. Looked up from germline, CDR1 is SGHNT and CDR2 is YENEEA. RNA transcripts were the template for amplifying TCR beta CDR3 regions. The primer set for the first-round RT-PCR of the TCR CDR3 was HTBI. TCRdb re-called the multiplex PCR reads with MiXCR, one entry per CDR3 protein. The table has about 320,000 distinct CDR3 sequences, 15% to 20% seen once; the top ten hold approximately 35%. The sequence derives from a man younger than 40 with Graves' hyperthyroidism. Sequenced input: blood. The genes are TRBV11-3 and TRBJ2-7; TRBD2 is a possible D gene (5 bases). The CDR3 DNA follows: TGTGCCAGCAGCTTAAGGAGAAGTAGCGAGTCGGAGCAGTACTTC. Translating gives CASSLRRSSESEQYF.